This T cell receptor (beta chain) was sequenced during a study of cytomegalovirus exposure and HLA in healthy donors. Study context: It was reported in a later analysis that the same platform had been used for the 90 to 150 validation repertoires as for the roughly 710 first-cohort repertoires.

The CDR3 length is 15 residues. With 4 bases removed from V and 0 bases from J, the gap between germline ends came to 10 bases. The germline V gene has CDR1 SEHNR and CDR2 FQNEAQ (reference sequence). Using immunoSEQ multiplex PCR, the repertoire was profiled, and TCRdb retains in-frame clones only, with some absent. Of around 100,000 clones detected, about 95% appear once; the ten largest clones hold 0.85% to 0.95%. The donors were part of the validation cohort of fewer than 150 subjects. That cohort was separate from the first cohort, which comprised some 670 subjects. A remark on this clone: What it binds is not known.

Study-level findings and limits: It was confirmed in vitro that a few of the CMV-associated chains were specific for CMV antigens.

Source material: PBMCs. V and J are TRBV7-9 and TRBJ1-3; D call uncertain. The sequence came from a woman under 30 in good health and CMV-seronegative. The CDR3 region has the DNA TGTGCCAGCAGCTGGCGGGCGTCCTCTGGAAACACCATATATTTT. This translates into CASSWRASSGNTIYF.